This is a list of T cell receptor beta chains from one sample in a study of OX40 agonist ivuxolimab in advanced cancers. Here immunoSEQ multiplex PCR was the method, and the copy in TCRdb shows in-frame clones only, minus some. This sample has about 40,000 clones; approximately 85% occur once, and the top ten carry about a sixth. This specimen consisted of CD4+ or CD8+ T cells sorted from blood, obtained in a trial of the OX40 agonist ivuxolimab. The receptors originated from an adult with an advanced solid tumor such as melanoma, head and neck, liver or kidney cancer. Both conserved end residues are part of each CDR3. A D gene is named only where the DNA matches it firmly. The listing skips clone size in some rows; elsewhere it reads once, few, many or a size class.

v_gene,d_gene,j_gene,abundance,CDR3nt,CDR3aa
TRBV7-4,.,TRBJ1-5,.,TGTGCCAGCACCGTAGAGACAGTGATTAATAGCAATCAGCCCCAGCATTTT,CASTVETVINSNQPQHF
TRBV19,.,TRBJ2-7,.,TGTGCCACCTCCCTAGGATCCTACGAGCAGTACTTC,CATSLGSYEQYF
TRBV9,.,TRBJ1-4,few,TGTGCCAGCAGTCGTCAGTGGGGGGAAAAACTGTTTTTT,CASSRQWGEKLFF
TRBV11-2,TRBD2,TRBJ2-5,.,TGTGCCAGCAGCTCCCAAGGACTAGCGGGGGGGAACTTC,CASSSQGLAGGNF
TRBV13,TRBD1,TRBJ1-3,.,TGTGCCAGCAGCTTAGGGCAGGGGGCGATATCTGGAAACACCATATATTTT,CASSLGQGAISGNTIYF
TRBV9,TRBD2,TRBJ2-3,.,TGTGCCAGCAGCGTAGATCGAGCGGGGGGCACAGATACGCAGTATTTT,CASSVDRAGGTDTQYF
TRBV9,TRBD1,TRBJ1-2,.,TGTGCCAGCAGCGGACTTGGGGACAGGGTAAACTATGGCTACACCTTC,CASSGLGDRVNYGYTF
TRBV27,.,TRBJ2-7,.,TGTGCCAGCAGTTTATCGGTTTCCGGTGGATACGAGCAGTACTTC,CASSLSVSGGYEQYF
TRBV9,TRBD1,TRBJ2-7,.,TGTGCCAGCAGCGCTCATTCCGGGACAGGGTCCTACGAGCAGTACTTC,CASSAHSGTGSYEQYF
TRBV11-2,.,TRBJ1-1,.,TGTGCCAGCAGCTTAAGAGGGTTCACTGAAGCTTTCTTT,CASSLRGFTEAFF
TRBV28,.,TRBJ2-2,.,TGTGCCAGCAGTTTAGGGTCAGGGATGAACACCGGGGAGCTGTTTTTT,CASSLGSGMNTGELFF
TRBV4-1,.,TRBJ2-1,once,TGCGCCAGCAGCCAAGGATCGGGGGACAATGAGCAGTTCTTC,CASSQGSGDNEQFF
TRBV28,TRBD2,TRBJ2-3,.,TGTGCCAGCAGTTTACGCGGGCTAGCGGGAGGGCTGGGAGATACGCAGTATTTT,CASSLRGLAGGLGDTQYF
TRBV4-1,.,TRBJ1-1,.,TGCGCCAGCAGCGGCGCGCTTTTGAACACTGAAGCTTTCTTT,CASSGALLNTEAFF
TRBV18,TRBD1,TRBJ1-2,.,TGTGCCAGCTCACCAGGGACAGGCGAAGCGGTAGATGGCTACACCTTC,CASSPGTGEAVDGYTF